This T cell receptor (beta chain) was sequenced in a study of human T cells and chemical hapten exposure. At the level of the study: Diphenylcyclopropenone, dosed weekly to the scalp, was given to patients throughout the roughly 24-week study.

TCRdb independently ran MiXCR on the RACE reads; one entry per CDR3 protein. This sample has tens of thousands of distinct CDR3 sequences, with around 30% found just once. Stated time point: patch test 1, 2 weeks after DPC sensitization. Stated treatment: therapeutic diphenylcyclopropenone sensitization with weekly scalp DPC. V dropped 4 bases and J dropped 8; count of bases not matched to a gene: 6. Germline CDR1 is ENHRY and CDR2 is SYGVKD. This CDR3 has 14 amino acids. The clonotype comes from a man aged 35-49 years with alopecia areata. Some clones in this sample may be carry-over from other donors' samples. The chain links TRBV10-3 to TRBJ2-1; 9 bases line up with TRBD2. The source was whole blood, collected in connection with sensitization to the hapten diphenylcyclopropenone (DPC). The CDR3 reads CAISGSGSRDEQFF. As DNA, the CDR3 is TGTGCCATCAGTGGTAGCGGGAGTAGGGATGAGCAGTTCTTC.